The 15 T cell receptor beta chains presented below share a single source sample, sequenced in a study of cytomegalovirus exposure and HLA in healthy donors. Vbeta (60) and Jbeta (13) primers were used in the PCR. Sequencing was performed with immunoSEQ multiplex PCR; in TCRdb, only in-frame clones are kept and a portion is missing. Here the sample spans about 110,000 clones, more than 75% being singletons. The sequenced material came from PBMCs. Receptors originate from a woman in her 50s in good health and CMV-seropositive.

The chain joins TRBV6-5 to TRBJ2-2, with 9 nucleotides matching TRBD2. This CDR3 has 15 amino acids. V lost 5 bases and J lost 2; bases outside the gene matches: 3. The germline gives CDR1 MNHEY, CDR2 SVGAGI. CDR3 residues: CASSALAGNTGELFF. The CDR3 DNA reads TGTGCCAGCAGTGCGCTAGCGGGAAACACCGGGGAGCTGTTTTTT.

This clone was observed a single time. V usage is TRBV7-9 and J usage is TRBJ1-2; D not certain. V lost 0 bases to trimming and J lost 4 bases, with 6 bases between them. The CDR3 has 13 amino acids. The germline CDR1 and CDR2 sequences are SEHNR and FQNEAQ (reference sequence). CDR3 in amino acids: CASSLAESYGYTF. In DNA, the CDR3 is TGTGCCAGCAGCTTAGCAGAGAGCTATGGCTACACCTTC.

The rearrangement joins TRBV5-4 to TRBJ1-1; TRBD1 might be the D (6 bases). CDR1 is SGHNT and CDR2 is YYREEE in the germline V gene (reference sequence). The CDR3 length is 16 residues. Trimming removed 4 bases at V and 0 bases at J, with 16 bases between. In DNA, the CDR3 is TGTGCCAGCAGCCTCCCCCACAGGGAGCTGAACACTGAAGCTTTCTTT. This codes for CASSLPHRELNTEAFF.

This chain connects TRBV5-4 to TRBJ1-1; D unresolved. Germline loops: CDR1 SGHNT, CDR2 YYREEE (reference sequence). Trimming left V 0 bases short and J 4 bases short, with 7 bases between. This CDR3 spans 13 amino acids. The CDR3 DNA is TGTGCCAGCAGCTTGGGTTGGAGCACTGAAGCTTTCTTT. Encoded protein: CASSLGWSTEAFF.

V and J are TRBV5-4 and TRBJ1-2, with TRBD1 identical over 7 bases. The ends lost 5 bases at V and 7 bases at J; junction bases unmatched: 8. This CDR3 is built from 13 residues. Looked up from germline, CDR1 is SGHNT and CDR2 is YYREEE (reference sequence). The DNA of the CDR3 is TGTGCCAGCAGTCGCCAGGGGGGCCTTGGCTACACCTTC. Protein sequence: CASSRQGGLGYTF.

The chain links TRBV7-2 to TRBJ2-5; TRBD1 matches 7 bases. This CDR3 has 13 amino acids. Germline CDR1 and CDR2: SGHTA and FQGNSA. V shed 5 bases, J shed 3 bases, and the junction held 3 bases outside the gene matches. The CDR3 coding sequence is TGTGCCAGCAGCCGTGACAGGGAAGAGACCCAGTACTTC. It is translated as CASSRDREETQYF. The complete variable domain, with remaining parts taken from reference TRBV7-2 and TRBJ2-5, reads GAGVSQSPSNKVTEKGKDVELRCDPISGHTALYWYRQSLGQGLEFLIYFQGNSAPDKSGLPSDRFSAERTGGSVSTLTIQRTQQEDSAVYLCASSRDREETQYFGPGTRLLVL.

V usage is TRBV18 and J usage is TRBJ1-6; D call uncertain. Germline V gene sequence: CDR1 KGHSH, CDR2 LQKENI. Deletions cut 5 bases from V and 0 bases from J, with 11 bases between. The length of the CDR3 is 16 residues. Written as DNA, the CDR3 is TGTGCCAGCTCAGACACCCGATCCTCCTATAATTCACCCCTCCACTTT. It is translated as CASSDTRSSYNSPLHF. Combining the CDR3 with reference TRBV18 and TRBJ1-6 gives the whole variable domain NAGVMQNPRHLVRRRGQEARLRCSPMKGHSHVYWYRQLPEEGLKFMVYLQKENIIDESGMPKERFSAEFPKEGPSILRIQQVVRGDSAAYFCASSDTRSSYNSPLHFGNGTRLTVT.

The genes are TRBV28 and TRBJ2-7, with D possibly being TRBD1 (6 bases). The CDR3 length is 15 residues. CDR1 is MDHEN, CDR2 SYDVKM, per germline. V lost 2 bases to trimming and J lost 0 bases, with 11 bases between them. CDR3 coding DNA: TGTGCCAGCAGTTTAGTCGGGACACCCTCCTACGAGCAGTACTTC. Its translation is CASSLVGTPSYEQYF. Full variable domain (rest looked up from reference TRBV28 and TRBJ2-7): DVKVTQSSRYLVKRTGEKVFLECVQDMDHENMFWYRQDPGLGLRLIYFSYDVKMKEKGDIPEGYSVSREKKERFSLILESASTNQTSMYLCASSLVGTPSYEQYFGPGTRLTVT.

The CDR3 here is CASTRNPQAISPLHF. CDR3 DNA: TGTGCCAGCACCCGGAATCCGCAGGCCATTTCACCCCTCCACTTT. This chain uses TRBV6-5 with TRBJ1-6; D ambiguous. CDR3 length equals 15 residues. CDR1 MNHEY and CDR2 SVGAGI come from the germline V gene. The germline V and J ends were trimmed by 7 bases and 9 bases, with 19 bases remaining between them.

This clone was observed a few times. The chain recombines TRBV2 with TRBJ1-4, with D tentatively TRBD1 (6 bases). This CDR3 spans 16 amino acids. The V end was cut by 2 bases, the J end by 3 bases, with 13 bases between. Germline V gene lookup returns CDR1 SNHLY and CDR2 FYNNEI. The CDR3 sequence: CASSELRGGANEKLFF. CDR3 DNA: TGTGCCAGCAGTGAACTCCGTGGGGGCGCTAATGAAAAACTGTTTTTT.

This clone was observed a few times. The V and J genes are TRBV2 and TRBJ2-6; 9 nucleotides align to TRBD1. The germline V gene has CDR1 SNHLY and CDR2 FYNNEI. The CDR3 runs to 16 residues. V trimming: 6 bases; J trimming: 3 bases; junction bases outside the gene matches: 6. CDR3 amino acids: CASSLQGAVGANVLTF. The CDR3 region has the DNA TGTGCCAGCAGCCTACAGGGGGCGGTTGGGGCCAACGTCCTGACTTTC.

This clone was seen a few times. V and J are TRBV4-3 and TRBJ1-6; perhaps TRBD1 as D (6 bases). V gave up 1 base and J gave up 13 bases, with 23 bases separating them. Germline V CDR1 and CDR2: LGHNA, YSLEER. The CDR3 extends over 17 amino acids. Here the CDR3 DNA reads TGCGCCAGCAGCCAAGTTACAGGGTCCCCAATTGCTGGGCCCCTCCACTTT. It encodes CASSQVTGSPIAGPLHF.

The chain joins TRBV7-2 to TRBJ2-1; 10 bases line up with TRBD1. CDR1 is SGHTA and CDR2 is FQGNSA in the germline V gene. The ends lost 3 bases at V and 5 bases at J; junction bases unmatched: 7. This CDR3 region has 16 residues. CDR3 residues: CASSFSGTGVHNEQFF. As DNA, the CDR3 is TGTGCCAGCAGCTTTTCCGGGACAGGGGTCCACAATGAGCAGTTCTTC.

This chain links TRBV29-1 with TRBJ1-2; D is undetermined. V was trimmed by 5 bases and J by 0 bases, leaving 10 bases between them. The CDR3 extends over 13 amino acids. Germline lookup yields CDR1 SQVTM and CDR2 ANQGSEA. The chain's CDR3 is CSVNSDSNYGYTF. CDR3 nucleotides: TGCAGCGTTAACAGTGATTCTAACTATGGCTACACCTTC.

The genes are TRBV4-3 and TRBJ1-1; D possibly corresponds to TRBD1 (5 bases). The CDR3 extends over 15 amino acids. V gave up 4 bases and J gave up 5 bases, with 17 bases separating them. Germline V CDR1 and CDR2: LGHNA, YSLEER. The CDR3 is CASSLLLGGVTEAFF. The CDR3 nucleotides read TGCGCCAGCAGCCTACTTTTGGGGGGGGTGACTGAAGCTTTCTTT.